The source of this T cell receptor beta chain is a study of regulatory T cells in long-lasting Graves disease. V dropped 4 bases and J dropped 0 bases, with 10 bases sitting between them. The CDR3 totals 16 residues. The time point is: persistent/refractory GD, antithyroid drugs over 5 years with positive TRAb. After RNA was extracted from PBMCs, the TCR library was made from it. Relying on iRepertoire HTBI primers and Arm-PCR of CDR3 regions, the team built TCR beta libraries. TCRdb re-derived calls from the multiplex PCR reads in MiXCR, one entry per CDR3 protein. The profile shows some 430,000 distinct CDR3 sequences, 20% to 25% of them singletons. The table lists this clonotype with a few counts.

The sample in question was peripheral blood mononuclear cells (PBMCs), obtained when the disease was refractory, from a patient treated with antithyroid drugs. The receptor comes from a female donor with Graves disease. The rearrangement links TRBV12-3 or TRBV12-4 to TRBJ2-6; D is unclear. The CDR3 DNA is TGTGCCAGCAGTTCACCCCGGAACTCTGGGGCCAACGTCCTGACTTTC. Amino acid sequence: CASSSPRNSGANVLTF.